A single sample is the source of the 14 T cell receptor beta chains below, sequenced in a study of Ad26.COV2.S vaccination and SARS-CoV-2 variants. Treatment noted: some 20 received Ad26.COV2.S at low or high dose, single or two shots; about 5 received placebo; per-sample allocation not given. The investigators took samples on day 63 after the first vaccine or placebo injection. Assay used: immunoSEQ multiplex PCR; TCRdb lists only in-frame clones, some missing. The sample carries about 410,000 clones, about 92% recorded once. Sequenced here: peripheral blood, sampled in a trial of Ad26.COV2.S vaccine versus placebo. Every receptor here comes from a person aged 18 to 65 who received the Ad26.COV2.S COVID-19 vaccine or a placebo.

The V gene is TRBV5-4, the J gene TRBJ1-3; D is undetermined. The CDR3 runs to 15 residues. Germline V gene lookup returns CDR1 SGHNT and CDR2 YYREEE (reference sequence). Trimming removed 0 bases at V and 3 bases at J, with 10 bases between. Here the CDR3 reads CASSLASGLGNTIYF. The CDR3 nucleotides read TGTGCCAGCAGCTTGGCGTCTGGTCTTGGAAACACCATATATTTT.

The chain combines TRBV7-2 with TRBJ1-1; D is possibly TRBD1 (6 bases). The V gene lost 0 bases and the J gene lost 3 bases, with 11 bases spanning the gap. The V gene's germline CDR1 is SGHTA and CDR2 FQGNSA. The CDR3 covers 15 residues. DNA of the CDR3: TGTGCCAGCAGCTTAGCCGGGGGGCGATACACTGAAGCTTTCTTT. It encodes CASSLAGGRYTEAFF.

The rearrangement joins TRBV6-1 to TRBJ1-1; no clear D gene. CDR1 and CDR2 (germline): MNHNS, SASEGT. The CDR3 contains 17 residues. With 0 bases removed from V and 3 bases from J, the gap between germline ends came to 17 bases. Here the CDR3 DNA reads TGTGCCAGCAGTGAAGCTGGTCGCGGCGGGAGTTACACTGAAGCTTTCTTT. Protein product: CASSEAGRGGSYTEAFF.

This rearrangement joins TRBV9 to TRBJ1-6; perhaps TRBD1 as D (6 bases). The germline V gene has CDR1 SGDLS and CDR2 YYNGEE. The CDR3 sequence is 13 residues long. Trimming pared 3 bases from V and 8 bases from J, leaving 9 bases between. The CDR3 region has the DNA TGTGCCAGCAGCGGAGGGGGGGATTCACCCCTCCACTTT. Its translation is CASSGGGDSPLHF.

The V and J genes are TRBV19 and TRBJ2-7; D gene unclear. The CDR3 extends over 12 amino acids. The V gene lost 4 bases and the J gene lost 2 bases, with 6 bases spanning the gap. Germline V lookup: CDR1 LNHDA, CDR2 SQIVND (reference sequence). For the CDR3, the DNA is TGTGCCAGTAGTACGGGTCCCTACGAGCAGTACTTC. As protein: CASSTGPYEQYF.

The chain recombines TRBV18 with TRBJ1-4; D is unclear. This CDR3 spans 17 amino acids. The V gene's germline CDR1 is KGHSH and CDR2 LQKENI. Trimming pared 3 bases from V and 0 bases from J, leaving 14 bases between. The CDR3 sequence: CASSPDGDPSTNEKLFF. The CDR3 DNA reads as TGTGCCAGCTCACCGGACGGCGACCCTTCAACTAATGAAAAACTGTTTTTT.

The chain combines TRBV28 with TRBJ1-4; tentatively, D is TRBD1 (6 bases). Germline V gene data show CDR1 as MDHEN and CDR2 as SYDVKM. Deletions cut 3 bases from V and 3 bases from J, with 17 bases between. The CDR3 extends over 17 amino acids. The CDR3 DNA reads as TGTGCCAGCAGTTTCCGTCGGGGGGCGCAGGCTAATGAAAAACTGTTTTTT. It specifies CASSFRRGAQANEKLFF.

CDR3 loop: CASSYRATRNNSPLHF. Written as DNA, the CDR3 is TGTGCCAGCAGTTACCGCGCAACCAGGAATAATTCACCCCTCCACTTT. The chain is built from TRBV6-5 and TRBJ1-6, with no clear D. CDR3 length: 16 amino acids. Trimming pared 2 bases from V and 5 bases from J, leaving 13 bases between. Germline V CDR1 and CDR2: MNHEY, SVGAGI.

This chain links TRBV28 with TRBJ1-1; 9 bases are shared with TRBD1. With 2 bases clipped from V and 4 bases from J, the junction kept 11 bases outside the gene matches. The germline CDR1 and CDR2 sequences are MDHEN and SYDVKM. This CDR3 region has 17 residues. CDR3 sequence (DNA): TGTGCCAGCAGTTTACTAGGACAGGGGTCCATAGGCACTGAAGCTTTCTTT. Translated, it gives CASSLLGQGSIGTEAFF.

The CDR3 DNA sequence: TGTGCCAGCAGCGTACAAGAGAGCTACAATGAGCAGTTCTTC. As protein: CASSVQESYNEQFF. The rearrangement joins TRBV9 to TRBJ2-1; D is uncertain. V was shortened by 1 base and J by 3 bases, with 8 bases between the two germline ends. Germline CDR1 SGDLS, CDR2 YYNGEE. CDR3 length equals 14 residues.

This clone appeared a single time. The chain has TRBV7-9 and TRBJ2-1; D not resolved. CDR1 is SEHNR and CDR2 is FQNEAQ in the germline V gene (reference sequence). This CDR3 has 15 amino acids. The V and J ends lost 5 bases and 12 bases respectively, with 23 bases between them. The CDR3 sequence: CASSPNPGPPGGQFF. The CDR3 nucleotides are TGTGCCAGCAGCCCCAACCCGGGCCCCCCGGGCGGGCAGTTCTTC.

V usage is TRBV12-3 or TRBV12-4 and J usage is TRBJ2-7, with a weak D call TRBD2 (5 bases). This CDR3 has 12 residues. V lost 5 bases to trimming and J lost 1 base, with 6 bases between them. As DNA, the CDR3 is TGTGCCAGCAGTCCGGGATCCTACGAGCAGTACTTC. This translates into CASSPGSYEQYF.

The J gene is TRBJ2-1, the V gene TRBV19, with D possibly matching TRBD1 (5 bases). V was shortened by 1 base and J by 8 bases, with 30 bases between the two germline ends. Germline CDR1 reads LNHDA; CDR2 reads SQIVND (reference sequence). This CDR3 is 20 amino acids long. The CDR3 reads CASSIGLVGRQPPFVDEQFF. The CDR3 DNA follows: TGTGCCAGTAGTATAGGACTTGTGGGGCGACAACCCCCTTTTGTGGATGAGCAGTTCTTC.

CDR3 nucleotide sequence: TGTGCCGGACAGGTAGGGGCCTCCTACGAGCAGTACTTC. This codes for CAGQVGASYEQYF. This chain links TRBV19 with TRBJ2-7, with 7 bases aligning to TRBD1. CDR3 length equals 13 residues. After removal of 11 bases from V and 0 bases from J, the junction contained 7 bases not matched to a gene. Germline assignment: CDR1 LNHDA and CDR2 SQIVND (reference sequence).